There are many counts of the clone carrying this T cell receptor (beta chain). The data were obtained in a study of identical twins. The CDR3 has 15 residues. CDR1 is MNHNS, CDR2 SASEGT, per germline. Trimming took 5 bases from V and 0 from J, leaving 12 bases between them. One entry per CDR3 protein results from TCRdb running MiXCR on the 5' RACE reads. The sample gives 350,000 to 450,000 distinct CDR3 sequences, approximately 17% of which show up once; approximately 12% is in the top ten. This chain connects TRBV6-1 to TRBJ2-3; D possibly corresponds to TRBD1 (6 bases). Sequenced material: naive T cells sorted from blood. This sequence originates from a man aged 50 to 59 in good health. The CDR3 DNA is TGTGCCAGCAGTACGGACAGCCCGAGCACAGATACGCAGTATTTT. Amino acids: CASSTDSPSTDTQYF.